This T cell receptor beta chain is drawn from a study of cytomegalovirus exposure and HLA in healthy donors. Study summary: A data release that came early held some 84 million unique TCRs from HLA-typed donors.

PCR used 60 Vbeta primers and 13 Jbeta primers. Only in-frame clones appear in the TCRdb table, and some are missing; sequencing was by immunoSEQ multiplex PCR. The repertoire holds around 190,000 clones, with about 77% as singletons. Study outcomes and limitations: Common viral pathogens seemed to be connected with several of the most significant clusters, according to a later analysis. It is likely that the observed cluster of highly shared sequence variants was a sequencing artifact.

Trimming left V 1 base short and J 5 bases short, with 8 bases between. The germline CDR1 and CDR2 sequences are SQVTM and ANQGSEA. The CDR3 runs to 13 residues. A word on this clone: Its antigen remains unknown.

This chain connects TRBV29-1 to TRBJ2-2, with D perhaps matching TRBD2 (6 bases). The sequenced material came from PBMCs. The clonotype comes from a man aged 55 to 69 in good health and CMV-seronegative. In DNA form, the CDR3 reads TGCAGCGTTGAAGTCGGGGGAACCGGGGAGCTGTTTTTT. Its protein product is CSVEVGGTGELFF.